This TCR beta chain was recovered during a study of technical replicates of blood from a handful of donors (dated by TCRdb to about 2017). V is pruned by 0 bases and J by 0 bases, leaving 14 bases of the junction without a gene match. From its cysteine to its phenylalanine, the CDR3 spans 20 amino acids. The only DNA kept is the CDR3, 60 bases in frame from the first base. CDR1 and CDR2 are read off the germline V gene as ENHRY and SYGVKD. On this clone: This clone's antigen is unknown. Base quality data are lacking; no much larger clone is found one base away.

Library construction relied on the immunoSEQ multiplex PCR assay. TCRdb obtained this table from immuneACCESS and retained in-frame rearrangements with V and J assigned. These tables miss some clones; where compared with another copy, unresolved V genes account for less than half of the shortfall, and the remainder is unexplained. The sample table holds fewer than 70,000 clones, of which about 95% were seen once. The top ten hold 0.2% to 0.25% of the sample. The clonotype was recovered from a human donor in good health. Sequencing was carried out using T cells isolated from PBMCs. The rearranged segments are TRBV10-3 and TRBJ2-7; 10 bases in the middle match TRBD2. The base sequence is TGTGCCATCAGTGAGTCGAACCTAGCGGGAGCCAGGGGAGTCTCCTACGAGCAGTACTTC. Its translation reads: CAISESNLAGARGVSYEQYF.